These 32 T cell receptor beta chains originate from one sample sequenced in a study of CD8 T cells in Susac syndrome. Reverse transcription of roughly 0.5 to 1 ug RNA was carried out with random hexamers. TCRdb re-analysed the immunoSEQ multiplex PCR reads in MiXCR, keeping a single row per CDR3 protein. The data show over 100,000 distinct CDR3 sequences, less than 97% seen once. The sequenced sample was CD4+ T cells from PBMCs. The receptor set was obtained from a human donor in good health.

The CDR3 sequence: CASSYSRGDGYTF. The CDR3 DNA sequence: TGTGCCAGCAGTTACTCGAGGGGAGATGGCTACACCTTC. The J gene is TRBJ1-2, the V gene TRBV6-5, with D maybe TRBD1 (5 bases). The CDR3 is 13 amino acids. Germline loops: CDR1 MNHEY, CDR2 SVGAGI. The V gene lost 0 bases and the J gene lost 6 bases, with 8 bases spanning the gap.

The chain is built from TRBV6-5 and TRBJ2-1, with 8 nucleotides matching TRBD1. The CDR3 length is 15 residues. CDR1 is MNHEY, CDR2 SVGAGI, per germline. With V trimmed by 6 bases and J by 2 bases, 6 bases remained unmatched. For the CDR3, the DNA is TGTGCCAGCAGCCAAGACAGGGGCCCCTACAATGAGCAGTTCTTC. It is translated as CASSQDRGPYNEQFF.

The CDR3 nucleotides read TGTGCCAGCAGTCCGGGGGGGCTAGCCAAAAACATTCAGTACTTC. Its protein product is CASSPGGLAKNIQYF. This rearrangement joins TRBV7-9 to TRBJ2-4; 8 bases are shared with TRBD2. The CDR3 is made up of 15 amino acids. Germline V lookup: CDR1 SEHNR, CDR2 FQNEAQ (reference sequence). V shed 6 bases and J 0 bases; nucleotides not matched to a gene: 4.

The J gene is TRBJ2-7, the V gene TRBV2, with D uncertain. V dropped 4 bases and J dropped 5 bases, with 9 bases sitting between them. The CDR3 has 12 residues. Germline loops: CDR1 SNHLY, CDR2 FYNNEI. Written as DNA, the CDR3 is TGTGCCAGCAGTGTAAGTGTGAACGAGCAGTACTTC. It translates to CASSVSVNEQYF.

The chain links TRBV3-1 to TRBJ2-1; the D call may be TRBD1 or TRBD2 (5 bases each). The germline CDR1 and CDR2 sequences are LGHDT and YNNKEL (reference sequence). Between the trimmed V and J ends, which lost 3 bases and 7 bases, there was a span of 10 bases. This CDR3 has 13 amino acids. CDR3 region: CASSQGVGNEQFF. In DNA, the CDR3 is TGTGCCAGCAGCCAGGGGGTGGGGAATGAGCAGTTCTTC.

The rearrangement links TRBV7-2 to TRBJ2-7, with 7 bases lining up with TRBD1. With V trimmed by 5 bases and J by 6 bases, 7 bases remained unmatched. Germline lookup yields CDR1 SGHTA and CDR2 FQGNSA. The CDR3 is made up of 13 amino acids. The CDR3 sequence: CASSVTGAGEQYF. The CDR3, as DNA: TGTGCCAGCAGCGTTACAGGGGCGGGCGAGCAGTACTTC.

The chain combines TRBV5-1 with TRBJ2-1, with 8 nucleotides matching TRBD2. Trimming took 2 bases from V and 7 from J; bases not matched to a gene: 8. Germline V gives CDR1 SGHRS, CDR2 YFSETQ. The CDR3 totals 15 residues. CDR3 protein: CASSLTTSGTNEQFF. CDR3 in DNA: TGCGCCAGCAGCTTAACTACTAGCGGTACGAATGAGCAGTTCTTC. Looking up the rest from reference TRBV5-1 and TRBJ2-1 gives the full variable domain: KAGVTQTPRYLIKTRGQQVTLSCSPISGHRSVSWYQQTPGQGLQFLFEYFSETQRNKGNFPGRFSGRQFSNSRSEMNVSTLELGDSALYLCASSLTTSGTNEQFFGPGTRLTVL.

The J gene is TRBJ1-1, the V gene TRBV25-1; D remains unclear. The CDR3 is 11 amino acids. CDR1 MGHDK and CDR2 SYGVNS come from the germline V gene. V was cut by 4 bases and J by 1 base, with 1 base left in between. The CDR3 DNA is TGTGCCAGCAGTGGGAACACTGAAGCTTTCTTT. Translated, it gives CASSGNTEAFF.

The chain couples TRBV20-1 to TRBJ1-2, with TRBD1 matching 9 bases. CDR1 DFQATT and CDR2 SNEGSKA come from the germline V gene (reference sequence). The V and J ends lost 6 bases and 6 bases, in that order; junction bases with no gene match: 5. The CDR3 runs 12 residues. CDR3 residues: CSAPTGGHGYTF. The DNA of the CDR3 is TGCAGTGCCCCGACAGGGGGTCATGGCTACACCTTC.

This chain joins TRBV29-1 and TRBJ2-5, with 8 bases aligning to TRBD1. Per the germline V gene, CDR1 is SQVTM and CDR2 is ANQGSEA. Germline trimming cut 5 bases from V and 5 bases from J; bases unmatched to any gene: 4. The CDR3 spans 12 residues. The CDR3 DNA reads as TGCAGCGTTCAGGGGGCGCGGGAGACCCAGTACTTC. Translated, it gives CSVQGARETQYF.

V gene TRBV7-9 combines with J gene TRBJ2-5; possibly TRBD2 for D (6 bases). Germline V gene data show CDR1 as SEHNR and CDR2 as FQNEAQ (reference sequence). Trimming removed 5 bases at V and 0 bases at J, with 10 bases between. The CDR3 totals 14 residues. For the CDR3, the DNA is TGTGCCAGCAGCGGGGGGATGTACCAAGAGACCCAGTACTTC. Amino acid sequence: CASSGGMYQETQYF.

The J gene is TRBJ2-7, the V gene TRBV19; possibly TRBD1 for D (5 bases). Trimming stripped 4 bases from V and 4 bases from J, with 8 bases between. CDR1 is LNHDA and CDR2 is SQIVND in the germline V gene (reference sequence). The CDR3 covers 12 residues. The CDR3 loop reads CASSNQGYEQYF. CDR3 nucleotides: TGTGCCAGTAGTAACCAGGGATACGAGCAGTACTTC.

The V and J genes are TRBV29-1 and TRBJ2-5; unclear D gene. The ends were cut back, 7 bases at V and 5 bases at J, with 8 bases in the middle. CDR1 SQVTM and CDR2 ANQGSEA come from the germline V gene. The CDR3 runs to 10 residues. The CDR3 DNA reads as TGCAGCGCTGGAGTCGAGACCCAGTACTTC. Residues: CSAGVETQYF.

The table lists this clonotype with a count of one. The V and J genes are TRBV27 and TRBJ1-2; the D is unclear. Germline V gene sequence: CDR1 MNHEY, CDR2 SMNVEV (reference sequence). CDR3 length: 15 amino acids. V lost 5 bases and J lost 5, with 18 bases in between. CDR3 DNA sequence: TGTGCCAGCAGTCCCTTTTCAGCAGGTCTTTATGGCTACACCTTC. Encoded protein: CASSPFSAGLYGYTF.

The J gene is TRBJ2-7, the V gene TRBV14, with TRBD2 as a possible D gene (7 bases). The V gene lost 4 bases and the J gene lost 4 bases, with 17 bases spanning the gap. The germline CDR1 and CDR2 sequences are SGHDN and FVKESK. This CDR3 contains 15 residues. The CDR3 DNA reads as TGTGCCAGCAGCCGTGCGCTAGGGGGGGGATACGAGCAGTACTTC. It is translated as CASSRALGGGYEQYF. The full variable domain, rest sourced from reference TRBV14 and TRBJ2-7, is EAGVTQFPSHSVIEKGQTVTLRCDPISGHDNLYWYRRVMGKEIKFLLHFVKESKQDESGMPNNRFLAERTGGTYSTLKVQPAELEDSGVYFCASSRALGGGYEQYFGPGTRLTVT.

The chain has TRBV29-1 and TRBJ2-5, with D unclear. The V and J ends lost 8 bases and 2 bases respectively, with 3 bases between them. CDR1 SQVTM and CDR2 ANQGSEA come from the germline V gene. The CDR3 length is 9 residues. CDR3 coding DNA: TGCAGCCCGCAAGAGACCCAGTACTTC. It specifies CSPQETQYF. Full variable domain (remainder filled in from reference TRBV29-1 and TRBJ2-5): SAVISQKPSRDICQRGTSLTIQCQVDSQVTMMFWYRQQPGQSLTLIATANQGSEATYESGFVIDKFPISRPNLTFSTLTVSNMSPEDSSIYLCSPQETQYFGPGTRLLVL.

The rearrangement uses TRBV2 and TRBJ1-5; no reliable D call. Germline CDR1 reads SNHLY; CDR2 reads FYNNEI. This CDR3 contains 14 residues. V was shortened by 3 bases and J by 3 bases, with 9 bases between the two germline ends. The CDR3: CASSDGGFNQPQHF. The CDR3 region has the DNA TGTGCCAGCAGTGACGGCGGATTCAATCAGCCCCAGCATTTT. Full variable domain (missing parts from reference TRBV2 and TRBJ1-5): EPEVTQTPSHQVTQMGQEVILRCVPISNHLYFYWYRQILGQKVEFLVSFYNNEISEKSEIFDDQFSVERPDGSNFTLKIRSTKLEDSAMYFCASSDGGFNQPQHFGDGTRLSIL.

The rearrangement links TRBV20-1 to TRBJ2-7, with D unclear. From germline, CDR1 is DFQATT and CDR2 SNEGSKA (reference sequence). This CDR3 has 12 residues. V gave up 3 bases and J gave up 2 bases, with 8 bases separating them. DNA for the CDR3: TGCAGTGCTAGGGACGGGCCCTACGAGCAGTACTTC. It yields the protein CSARDGPYEQYF.

V usage is TRBV6-4 and J usage is TRBJ1-5; 7 nucleotides agree with TRBD1. This CDR3 has 14 amino acids. Germline lookup yields CDR1 MRHNA and CDR2 SNTAGT. V trimming: 9 bases; J trimming: 4 bases; junction bases outside the gene matches: 9. Here the CDR3 reads CARADRARNQPQHF. The CDR3 bases are TGTGCCAGGGCTGACAGGGCAAGAAATCAGCCCCAGCATTTT.

The CDR3 DNA follows: TGCAGTGCTAGTGGGACAGGGTGGCACGAGCAGTACTTC. As protein: CSASGTGWHEQYF. V is TRBV20-1 and J is TRBJ2-7, with TRBD1 matching 9 bases. Unmatched junction bases numbered 5, after V lost 3 bases and J lost 5 bases. CDR1 and CDR2 (germline): DFQATT, SNEGSKA (reference sequence). This CDR3 comprises 13 residues.

V is TRBV29-1 and J is TRBJ1-2; no reliable D call. The germline CDR1 and CDR2 sequences are SQVTM and ANQGSEA. The CDR3 length is 11 residues. V lost 3 bases to trimming and J lost 2 bases, with 4 bases between them. The CDR3 DNA follows: TGCAGCGTTGACGGGAACTATGGCTACACCTTC. This translates into CSVDGNYGYTF.

J is TRBJ1-1 and V is TRBV7-2; D is undetermined. This CDR3 spans 13 amino acids. In germline, CDR1 is SGHTA, CDR2 FQGNSA. With 5 bases removed from V and 1 base from J, the gap between germline ends came to 8 bases. DNA of the CDR3: TGTGCCAGCAGCCGCTCTGGGAACACTGAAGCTTTCTTT. Translation gives CASSRSGNTEAFF.

V gene TRBV5-1 combines with J gene TRBJ2-3; D perhaps matches TRBD1 (5 bases). The CDR3 is made up of 15 amino acids. V dropped 3 bases and J dropped 7 bases, with 18 bases sitting between them. Germline values: CDR1 SGHRS, CDR2 YFSETQ. CDR3 loop: CASSSEGVFSNTQYF. As DNA, the CDR3 is TGCGCCAGCAGCTCTGAAGGGGTATTCTCGAATACGCAGTATTTT.

The chain has TRBV9 and TRBJ2-2; D is possibly TRBD2 (6 bases). The germline gives CDR1 SGDLS, CDR2 YYNGEE. This CDR3 region has 17 residues. V lost 0 bases and J 6 bases, leaving 18 bases between the germline ends. The CDR3 spells CASSVEGRRAFPGELFF. In DNA form, the CDR3 reads TGTGCCAGCAGCGTAGAGGGCAGGAGGGCCTTCCCCGGGGAGCTGTTTTTT. Filled out from reference TRBV9 and TRBJ2-2, the complete variable domain reads DSGVTQTPKHLITATGQRVTLRCSPRSGDLSVYWYQQSLDQGLQFLIQYYNGEERAKGNILERFSAQQFPDLHSELNLSSLELGDSALYFCASSVEGRRAFPGELFFGEGSRLTVL.

This chain joins TRBV9 and TRBJ1-6; D remains unclear. Germline lookup yields CDR1 SGDLS and CDR2 YYNGEE. CDR3 length: 14 residues. The V and J ends lost 0 bases and 5 bases respectively, with 6 bases between them. In nucleotides, the CDR3 is TGTGCCAGCAGCGTAGCCCAGGATAATTCACCCCTCCACTTT. Residues: CASSVAQDNSPLHF.

This chain uses TRBV27 with TRBJ1-5, with 7 nucleotides matching TRBD1. V shed 5 bases, J shed 11 bases, and the junction held 9 bases outside the gene matches. The CDR3 loop spans 13 amino acids. Germline values: CDR1 MNHEY, CDR2 SMNVEV (reference sequence). CDR3 nucleotides: TGTGCCAGCAGTACAGGGGCCCCCAATTCCCAGCATTTT. Amino acids: CASSTGAPNSQHF.

V is TRBV20-1 and J is TRBJ2-7, with 14 positions matching TRBD2. Germline assignment: CDR1 DFQATT and CDR2 SNEGSKA (reference sequence). This CDR3 spans 16 amino acids. Trimming took 0 bases from V and 3 from J; bases not matched to a gene: 4. In nucleotides, the CDR3 is TGCAGTGCTAGAGATGGAGGACTAGCGGGAGGCTACGAGCAGTACTTC. It specifies CSARDGGLAGGYEQYF.

The genes are TRBV6-2 or TRBV6-3 and TRBJ2-7, with 10 bases matching TRBD1. The CDR3 spans 12 residues. V lost 8 bases, J lost 5 bases, and 3 bases stayed unmatched. Germline-derived CDR1 and CDR2 are MNHEY and SVGEGT. CDR3 in amino acids: CASAGQGDEQYF. Here the CDR3 DNA reads TGTGCCAGCGCAGGACAGGGGGACGAGCAGTACTTC.

V and J are TRBV28 and TRBJ1-5, with unresolved D. The CDR3 runs 13 residues. Trimming shortened V by 5 bases and J by 0 bases, and 5 bases separated the two germline ends. The germline CDR1 and CDR2 sequences are MDHEN and SYDVKM. In DNA form, the CDR3 reads TGTGCCAGCAGTCCTTATAGCAATCAGCCCCAGCATTTT. It encodes CASSPYSNQPQHF.

This chain links TRBV5-4 with TRBJ2-2; 11 bases line up with TRBD2. The CDR3 extends over 16 amino acids. The J segment lost 4 bases and the V segment lost 0 bases, leaving 2 bases of the junction unmatched. In germline, CDR1 is SGHNT, CDR2 YYREEE (reference sequence). The CDR3 loop is CASSLGLAGTTGELFF. CDR3 coding DNA: TGTGCCAGCAGCTTGGGACTAGCGGGGACCACCGGGGAGCTGTTTTTT. Together with reference TRBV5-4 and TRBJ2-2, the CDR3 gives the full variable domain: ETGVTQSPTHLIKTRGQQVTLRCSSQSGHNTVSWYQQALGQGPQFIFQYYREEENGRGNFPPRFSGLQFPNYSSELNVNALELDDSALYLCASSLGLAGTTGELFFGEGSRLTVL.

The J gene is TRBJ2-3, the V gene TRBV20-1; possibly TRBD2 for D (6 bases). Trimming stripped 5 bases from V and 1 base from J, with 7 bases between. This CDR3 contains 12 residues. The germline V gene has CDR1 DFQATT and CDR2 SNEGSKA (reference sequence). CDR3 loop: CSAPSGTDTQYF. CDR3 nucleotide sequence: TGCAGTGCTCCTAGCGGCACAGATACGCAGTATTTT.

This chain joins TRBV9 and TRBJ2-5, with TRBD2 as a possible D gene (7 bases). Germline CDR1 is SGDLS and CDR2 is YYNGEE. The CDR3 is made up of 15 amino acids. V was clipped by 1 base and J by 4 bases, with 14 bases between them. This CDR3 is CASSVRGEGGETQYF. The CDR3 DNA follows: TGTGCCAGCAGCGTAAGGGGGGAGGGCGGAGAGACCCAGTACTTC.